These 21 T cell receptor beta chains came from one sample sequenced in a study of blood T cell repertoires in COVID-19. Profiling relied on immunoSEQ multiplex PCR, and the TCRdb table lists in-frame clones only, not all of them. Among 50,000 to 70,000 clones listed, 85% to 90% were seen once. Material for sequencing was peripheral blood. These receptors came from a human donor with active COVID-19. The donor label of this sample is uncertain.

This clone is a singleton in its sample. This rearrangement joins TRBV5-1 to TRBJ2-2; maybe TRBD2 (6 bases). The CDR3 is 15 amino acids. Between the trimmed V and J ends, which lost 4 bases and 5 bases, there was a span of 15 bases. The germline gives CDR1 SGHRS, CDR2 YFSETQ. CDR3 bases: TGCGCCAGCAGCGGGGGACTCAGGGATACCGGGGAGCTGTTTTTT. Amino acids: CASSGGLRDTGELFF.

The chain combines TRBV7-9 with TRBJ1-1; D remains ambiguous. This CDR3 spans 13 amino acids. Germline V gene data show CDR1 as SEHNR and CDR2 as FQNEAQ (reference sequence). Trimming left V 5 bases short and J 1 base short, with 8 bases between. The CDR3 DNA sequence: TGTGCCAGCAGCACGGTTGGGAACACTGAAGCTTTCTTT. It is translated as CASSTVGNTEAFF.

The chain recombines TRBV2 with TRBJ2-2, with TRBD2 matching over 9 bases. Germline values: CDR1 SNHLY, CDR2 FYNNEI. This CDR3 spans 15 amino acids. V trimming: 5 bases; J trimming: 3 bases; junction bases outside the gene matches: 4. The CDR3 spells CASSIAGDHTGELFF. The CDR3 region has the DNA TGTGCCAGCAGTATAGCGGGGGATCACACCGGGGAGCTGTTTTTT.

CDR3: CASSQETPGSGTPLFF. The CDR3 DNA reads TGCGCCAGCAGCCAAGAAACACCGGGGAGCGGGACCCCGCTGTTTTTT. The chain is built from TRBV4-3 and TRBJ2-2; 7 bases align to TRBD2. There are 16 residues in the CDR3. Per germline, CDR1 LGHNA and CDR2 YSLEER. V was clipped by 0 bases and J by 13 bases; unmatched bases: 14.

This clone was observed a handful of times. The V gene is TRBV6-4, the J gene TRBJ2-3, with D tentatively TRBD2 (5 bases). This CDR3 contains 15 residues. V was pared by 4 bases and J by 5 bases, with 16 bases between. CDR1 and CDR2 (germline): MRHNA, SNTAGT. The CDR3, as DNA: TGTGCCAGCAGTGTAATAGGGAGCGCGGGAGATACGCAGTATTTT. This translates into CASSVIGSAGDTQYF.

The chain uses TRBV4-1 and TRBJ2-1, with 9 bases matching TRBD2. CDR3 length: 16 residues. V dropped 0 bases and J dropped 6; count of bases not matched to a gene: 6. Germline V gene data show CDR1 as MGHRA and CDR2 as YSYEKL. CDR3 DNA sequence: TGCGCCAGCAGCCAAGAACAAGCGGGAGGCCTCAATGAGCAGTTCTTC. Amino acids: CASSQEQAGGLNEQFF.

V usage is TRBV25-1 and J usage is TRBJ2-7; D perhaps matches TRBD2 (6 bases). CDR3 length equals 15 residues. Deletions cut 4 bases from V and 10 bases from J, with 23 bases between. The germline V gene has CDR1 MGHDK and CDR2 SYGVNS. DNA for the CDR3: TGTGCCAGCAGTGCCCTCGGGAGCGGGCACGTTTTTCAGTACTTC. As protein: CASSALGSGHVFQYF.

Only one count was recorded for this clone. The chain employs TRBV19 and TRBJ2-2; 8 positions agree with TRBD2. The trim removed 1 base at V and 7 bases at J, leaving 8 bases unmatched. In germline, CDR1 is LNHDA, CDR2 SQIVND (reference sequence). The CDR3 covers 16 residues. CDR3 sequence reads: CASSIVASGGGGELFF. The CDR3 bases are TGTGCCAGTAGTATAGTTGCCAGCGGGGGAGGCGGGGAGCTGTTTTTT.

The chain joins TRBV24-1 to TRBJ2-7; no clear D gene. V lost 3 bases and J lost 5, with 13 bases in between. Germline V lookup: CDR1 KGHDR, CDR2 SFDVKD. The CDR3 loop spans 14 amino acids. This chain's CDR3 is CATSDDGSRDEQYF. The CDR3 DNA reads TGTGCCACCAGTGATGATGGATCCCGGGACGAGCAGTACTTC.

This chain connects TRBV6-5 to TRBJ1-6, with D perhaps matching TRBD1 (5 bases). The length of the CDR3 is 14 residues. Germline V gives CDR1 MNHEY, CDR2 SVGAGI. Trimming cost V 6 bases and J 5 bases, with 11 bases left between them. The CDR3 region has the DNA TGTGCCAGCAGAAACCAGGGAAATAATTCACCCCTCCACTTT. It translates to CASRNQGNNSPLHF.

The gene calls are TRBV5-1 and TRBJ1-5; 8 bases match TRBD1. Germline V gene lookup returns CDR1 SGHRS and CDR2 YFSETQ. The V and J ends lost 0 bases and 3 bases, in that order; junction bases with no gene match: 11. This CDR3 contains 18 residues. CDR3: CASSLAARTGSLNQPQHF. The CDR3 DNA reads TGCGCCAGCAGCTTGGCCGCCCGGACAGGGAGCCTCAATCAGCCCCAGCATTTT. The full variable domain, with the rest looked up from reference TRBV5-1 and TRBJ1-5, is KAGVTQTPRYLIKTRGQQVTLSCSPISGHRSVSWYQQTPGQGLQFLFEYFSETQRNKGNFPGRFSGRQFSNSRSEMNVSTLELGDSALYLCASSLAARTGSLNQPQHFGDGTRLSIL.

CDR3 sequence: CASSLDRVDEQYF. CDR3 bases: TGTGCCAGCAGCTTAGACAGAGTTGACGAGCAGTACTTC. The chain has TRBV7-2 and TRBJ2-7; D gene uncertain. V lost 1 base to trimming and J lost 5 bases, with 9 bases between them. The germline CDR1 and CDR2 sequences are SGHTA and FQGNSA. The CDR3 extends over 13 amino acids.

The chain employs TRBV7-2 and TRBJ1-4; 7 positions agree with TRBD1. V gave up 5 bases and J gave up 5 bases; unmatched junction bases: 8. Germline CDR1 reads SGHTA; CDR2 reads FQGNSA. The CDR3 spans 15 residues. CDR3 sequence (DNA): TGTGCCAGCAGCCCAGAGGGGACAGCCAATGAAAAACTGTTTTTT. It specifies CASSPEGTANEKLFF.

The rearrangement joins TRBV28 to TRBJ2-7; 8 bases are shared with TRBD1. CDR3 length: 12 residues. V lost 5 bases to trimming and J lost 10 bases; unmatched junction nucleotides: 7. Germline CDR1 and CDR2: MDHEN and SYDVKM. The CDR3, as DNA: TGTGCCAGCAGTATACTTGACAGGGGTCAGTACTTC. Translating gives CASSILDRGQYF.

The chain combines TRBV9 with TRBJ2-3; TRBD2 aligns across 11 bases. The junction had 8 bases not matched to a gene; V was cut back by 0 bases and J by 2 bases. The CDR3 loop spans 18 amino acids. Germline CDR1 is SGDLS and CDR2 is YYNGEE. The CDR3 DNA is TGTGCCAGCAGCGTAGATCTAGCGGGAGGAGCCTCCACAGATACGCAGTATTTT. Translating gives CASSVDLAGGASTDTQYF.

The chain uses TRBV6-2 or TRBV6-3 and TRBJ2-3; tentatively, D is TRBD1 (5 bases). This CDR3 has 14 amino acids. The germline V gene has CDR1 MNHEY and CDR2 SVGEGT. V lost 6 bases, J lost 1 base, and 11 bases lay in between. The CDR3 reads CASRYTGRTDTQYF. The CDR3 DNA reads as TGTGCCAGCAGATACACAGGACGCACAGATACGCAGTATTTT.

V gene TRBV11-1 combines with J gene TRBJ1-2, with D perhaps TRBD1 (5 bases). The CDR3 length is 12 residues. Germline-derived CDR1 and CDR2 are SGHAT and FQDESV (reference sequence). V shed 1 base and J shed 8 bases, with 8 bases lying between them. In DNA form, the CDR3 reads TGTGCCAGCAGCTTAGGGGGCCCCGGCTACACCTTC. As protein: CASSLGGPGYTF.

This chain connects TRBV25-1 to TRBJ2-1, with D perhaps TRBD2 (5 bases). Germline V gene lookup returns CDR1 MGHDK and CDR2 SYGVNS. V was cut by 1 base and J by 8 bases, with 9 bases left in between. The CDR3 is made up of 13 amino acids. CDR3 bases: TGTGCCAGCAGTGAATCAGCTAGCCATGAGCAGTTCTTC. This sequence encodes CASSESASHEQFF.

The chain recombines TRBV18 with TRBJ2-7, with TRBD2 as a possible D gene (5 bases). CDR1 KGHSH and CDR2 LQKENI come from the germline V gene. The CDR3 length is 14 residues. V was trimmed by 3 bases and J by 6 bases, leaving 15 bases between them. The CDR3 nucleotides are TGTGCCAGCTCACCCCCTCTTATAGGAGGCGAGCAGTACTTC. It translates to CASSPPLIGGEQYF.

The chain couples TRBV7-4 to TRBJ1-1; TRBD1 is a possible D gene (5 bases). The V gene's germline CDR1 is SGHVT and CDR2 SQSDAQ. This CDR3 contains 17 residues. Trimming removed 5 bases from V and 0 bases from J, with 19 bases in between. CDR3 nucleotide sequence: TGTGCCAGCAGCCGCCGGGCAGGGAGGGGTATGAACACTGAAGCTTTCTTT. This gives the protein CASSRRAGRGMNTEAFF.

This sequence joins TRBV28 and TRBJ1-1, with 10 bases identical to TRBD1. The junction had 13 bases not matched to a gene; V was cut back by 6 bases and J by 3 bases. This CDR3 region has 17 residues. From germline, CDR1 is MDHEN and CDR2 SYDVKM. CDR3 sequence reads: CASRPPTGTGDHTEAFF. For the CDR3, the DNA is TGTGCCAGCAGACCCCCTACCGGGACAGGGGACCACACTGAAGCTTTCTTT.